The rows below give T cell receptor beta chains drawn from one sample of a study of blood T cell repertoires in COVID-19. Libraries were prepared by immunoSEQ multiplex PCR; TCRdb keeps only in-frame clonotypes and omits some of them. The sample consists of just under 350,000 clones, about 87% of them appearing once. Sequenced material: peripheral blood. These receptor sequences come from a woman between 50 and 59 years old with COVID-19, enrolled during active disease. Each CDR3 is given with its conserved first and last residue. A D gene is named only where the DNA matches it firmly. Clone size, where shown, is once, few, many, or a class for clones that have expanded.

d_call j_call v_call clone_size cdr3_aa cdr3_nt
TRBD1 TRBJ1-4 TRBV5-1 NA CASSLGDSPNEKLFF TGCGCCAGCAGCTTGGGGGACAGCCCTAATGAAAAACTGTTTTTT
TRBD2 TRBJ2-5 TRBV12-5 NA CASARPSGSRETQYF TGTGCTAGTGCCCGCCCTAGCGGGAGTCGAGAGACCCAGTACTTC
TRBD2 TRBJ2-1 TRBV19 NA CATTAGRTYNEQFF TGTGCCACGACAGCGGGACGGACCTACAATGAGCAGTTCTTC
NA TRBJ2-5 TRBV14 once CASSQVGGGSTQYF TGTGCCAGCAGCCAAGTGGGAGGCGGCAGCACCCAGTACTTC
NA TRBJ1-5 TRBV19 NA CASSKGPGQISNQPQHF TGTGCCAGTAGTAAGGGTCCGGGACAAATTAGCAATCAGCCCCAGCATTTT
TRBD2 TRBJ2-7 TRBV6-2/TRBV6-3 NA CASSEGLAGPLEQYF TGTGCCAGCAGCGAAGGACTAGCGGGACCCCTGGAGCAGTACTTC
TRBD1 TRBJ1-2 TRBV19 NA CASQGIGDSRNYGYTF TGTGCCAGTCAGGGGATTGGGGACAGCCGTAACTATGGCTACACCTTC
NA TRBJ2-5 TRBV7-2 NA CASSLDTLWRAKETQYF TGTGCCAGCAGCTTAGATACCCTTTGGCGGGCCAAAGAGACCCAGTACTTC
NA TRBJ1-6 TRBV4-1 NA CASSQVGGGYNSPLHF TGCGCCAGCAGCCAAGTGGGGGGGGGATATAATTCACCCCTCCACTTT
TRBD1 TRBJ2-7 TRBV30 NA CAWSPTGVPYEQYF TGTGCCTGGAGTCCTACAGGGGTCCCTTACGAGCAGTACTTC